The 21 T cell receptor beta chains below were found in one sample sequenced in a study of T cell repertoires in cytomegalovirus infection. For these TCRs, the target antigens are not known. TCRdb re-derived calls from the reads in MiXCR, one entry per CDR3 protein. The table records fewer than 850,000 distinct CDR3 sequences, about 29% of them present only once. The sequenced sample was cultured CD8+ T cells from PBMCs, obtained from culture after CMV antigen stimulation. The receptors here all came from a human donor in good health (CMV status not recorded). Some clones in this sample may be carry-over from other donors' samples.

As DNA, the CDR3 is TGTGCCAGCAGCCCGCGCGAGCGGGGGATCTCCTACGAGCAGTACTTC. Encoded protein: CASSPRERGISYEQYF. The V call is TRBV5-6, the J call TRBJ2-7, with TRBD2 matching 8 bases. The ends lost 4 bases at V and 0 bases at J; junction bases unmatched: 9. The CDR3 totals 16 residues. CDR1 and CDR2 (germline): SGHDT, YYEEEE.

This clonotype was recorded a few times. The genes are TRBV12-5 and TRBJ1-1, with D hard to call. V lost 6 bases, J lost 8 bases, and 4 bases lay in between. The CDR3 sequence is 9 residues long. The germline V gene encodes CDR1 LGHNT and CDR2 FRNRAP. The CDR3 spells CASGHEAFF. The CDR3 DNA reads as TGTGCTAGTGGCCACGAAGCTTTCTTT.

This clonotype was seen many times. V and J are TRBV19 and TRBJ1-1; D gene ambiguous. The germline V gene has CDR1 LNHDA and CDR2 SQIVND (reference sequence). The germline V and J ends were trimmed by 5 bases and 2 bases, with 15 bases remaining between them. CDR3 length: 15 amino acids. The CDR3 nucleotides are TGTGCCAGTAGTCCCCATCTCCAGATTAACACTGAAGCTTTCTTT. Translated, it gives CASSPHLQINTEAFF.

As for this clonotype: This clone may be a read error of a much larger clone one base away. The V gene is TRBV7-6, the J gene TRBJ2-5, with D unclear. Trimming left V 4 bases short and J 4 bases short, with 13 bases between. CDR3 length equals 14 residues. Per germline, CDR1 SGHVS and CDR2 FNYEAQ. CDR3 sequence: CASSSGPLVETQYF. The CDR3 DNA sequence: TGTGCCAGCAGCTCTGGACCCTTGGTAGAGACCCAGTACTTC.

The chain combines TRBV7-9 with TRBJ2-4; the match to TRBD1 covers 8 bases. CDR3 length: 13 residues. Trimming removed 5 bases from V and 6 bases from J; junction bases left unmatched: 3. Germline values: CDR1 SEHNR, CDR2 FQNEAQ (reference sequence). CDR3 sequence: CASSLGTGNIQYF. CDR3 coding DNA: TGTGCCAGCAGCCTCGGGACAGGAAACATTCAGTACTTC.

This clonotype was observed at least ten times. The chain links TRBV7-2 to TRBJ2-7; no clear D gene. The germline V and J ends were trimmed by 3 bases and 3 bases, with 6 bases remaining between them. CDR3 length equals 12 residues. Looked up from germline, CDR1 is SGHTA and CDR2 is FQGNSA. As DNA, the CDR3 is TGTGCCAGCAGCTTCGATAACTACGAGCAGTACGTC. It codes for CASSFDNYEQYV.

The CDR3 is CASSESWGRILYGYTF. CDR3 nucleotides: TGCGCCAGCAGTGAGTCTTGGGGCAGGATTTTATATGGCTACACCTTC. The chain is built from TRBV10-2 and TRBJ1-2; TRBD1 is a possible D gene (5 bases). Looked up from germline, CDR1 is WSHSY and CDR2 is SAAADI. The CDR3 totals 16 residues. V was clipped by 0 bases and J by 5 bases, with 16 bases between them.

The chain employs TRBV19 and TRBJ1-2; 7 bases fit TRBD1. The CDR3 spans 16 residues. The V gene end was trimmed by 7 bases and the J gene end by 1 base; junction bases not matched to a gene: 12. Germline V lookup: CDR1 LNHDA, CDR2 SQIVND (reference sequence). The CDR3 protein is CASIGVRGTVNYGYTF. The CDR3, as DNA: TGTGCCAGTATTGGGGTTAGAGGGACAGTTAACTATGGCTACACCTTC.

This clonotype was found once. The chain recombines TRBV15 with TRBJ1-1, with 7 bases matching TRBD1. V was pared by 4 bases and J by 0 bases, with 5 bases of the junction left unmatched. The CDR3 spans 15 residues. Germline assignment: CDR1 LNHNV and CDR2 YYDKDF (reference sequence). The CDR3, as DNA: TGTGCCACCAGCACCTGGGACAGTATGAACACTGAAGCTTTCTTT. Translating it yields CATSTWDSMNTEAFF.

The chain joins TRBV6-1 to TRBJ2-2, with TRBD2 matching 10 bases. Germline V gene lookup returns CDR1 MNHNS and CDR2 SASEGT. The CDR3 has 16 amino acids. Unmatched junction bases numbered 11, after V lost 6 bases and J lost 7 bases. The CDR3 sequence is CASRRTSGLDGGELFF. CDR3 DNA: TGTGCCAGCAGACGGACTAGCGGTCTTGATGGCGGGGAGCTGTTTTTT.

The rearrangement joins TRBV13 to TRBJ2-3, with TRBD2 identical over 13 bases. The CDR3 has 16 residues. V trimming: 5 bases; J trimming: 5 bases; junction bases outside the gene matches: 7. The germline V gene encodes CDR1 PRHDT and CDR2 FYEKMQ (reference sequence). Here the CDR3 DNA reads TGTGCCAGCAGCCAAGAGGGACTAGCGGGGAAAGATACGCAGTATTTT. Translated, it gives CASSQEGLAGKDTQYF.

This clonotype came up a few times. At one end, the junction sequence differs from germline, possibly due to a read error. The chain couples TRBV7-6 to TRBJ2-1, with 13 bases lining up with TRBD2. The CDR3 has 16 amino acids. CDR1 is SGHVS, CDR2 FNYEAQ, per germline. CDR3 DNA sequence: TGTGCTAGCAGCTTAGAAACTAGCGGGGGGGCCGATGAGCAGTTCTTC. This codes for CASSLETSGGADEQFF.

The table lists this clonotype with a few counts. The chain uses TRBV7-9 and TRBJ1-3; D uncertain. The V gene's germline CDR1 is SEHNR and CDR2 FQNEAQ (reference sequence). Trimming stripped 5 bases from V and 0 bases from J, with 11 bases between. The CDR3 is 15 amino acids. The CDR3 loop is CASSPDRVSGNTIYF. DNA for the CDR3: TGTGCCAGCAGCCCAGACCGAGTCTCTGGAAACACCATATATTTT. Looking up the rest from reference TRBV7-9 and TRBJ1-3 gives the full variable domain: DTGVSQNPRHKITKRGQNVTFRCDPISEHNRLYWYRQTLGQGPEFLTYFQNEAQLEKSRLLSDRFSAERPKGSFSTLEIQRTEQGDSAMYLCASSPDRVSGNTIYFGEGSWLTVV.

The chain combines TRBV27 with TRBJ2-6; no clear D gene. There are 13 residues in the CDR3. The germline CDR1 and CDR2 sequences are MNHEY and SMNVEV (reference sequence). The ends were cut back, 7 bases at V and 2 bases at J, with 6 bases in the middle. This CDR3 is CASTQTGANVLTF. DNA for the CDR3: TGTGCCAGCACCCAAACTGGGGCCAACGTCCTGACTTTC.

The genes are TRBV27 and TRBJ1-2; D perhaps matches TRBD1 (5 bases). The V end lost 6 bases, the J end lost 6 bases, and 20 bases lay between the germline ends. The CDR3 totals 15 residues. The V gene's germline CDR1 is MNHEY and CDR2 SMNVEV (reference sequence). The CDR3 spells CASSPPGRRSDGYTF. The CDR3 coding sequence is TGTGCCAGCAGCCCCCCAGGGCGGAGGAGTGATGGCTACACCTTC.

This clonotype was seen more than once but under ten times. The chain carries TRBV19 and TRBJ1-5; 8 nucleotides line up with TRBD1. Germline V lookup: CDR1 LNHDA, CDR2 SQIVND (reference sequence). The CDR3 is 18 residues long. The junction had 8 bases not matched to a gene; V was cut back by 1 base and J by 0 bases. The CDR3 nucleotides are TGTGCCAGTAGTATAGTGGGGACAGGAGACTATAGCAATCAGCCCCAGCATTTT. Translating gives CASSIVGTGDYSNQPQHF. Full variable domain (remainder filled in from reference TRBV19 and TRBJ1-5): DGGITQSPKYLFRKEGQNVTLSCEQNLNHDAMYWYRQDPGQGLRLIYYSQIVNDFQKGDIAEGYSVSREKKESFPLTVTSAQKNPTAFYLCASSIVGTGDYSNQPQHFGDGTRLSIL.

The chain has TRBV4-2 and TRBJ2-3; unclear D gene. Germline V gene lookup returns CDR1 LGHNA and CDR2 YNFKEQ. CDR3 length equals 13 residues. The V gene lost 4 bases and the J gene lost 4 bases, with 9 bases spanning the gap. The CDR3 nucleotides are TGTGCCAGCAGCCCCCCATTGGCAGATACGCAGTATTTT. Protein product: CASSPPLADTQYF.

This rearrangement joins TRBV10-2 to TRBJ1-4; D not resolved. V was cut by 6 bases and J by 8 bases, with 10 bases left in between. The CDR3 loop spans 12 amino acids. Germline V gene sequence: CDR1 WSHSY, CDR2 SAAADI. The CDR3 region is CASRGTREKLFF. The CDR3 DNA follows: TGCGCCAGCAGGGGCACAAGGGAAAAACTGTTTTTT.

This clonotype appeared many times. The DNA of the CDR3 is TGTGCCAGCAGCTCCACGTGGACAGGTCGGGATGAGCAGTTCTTC. The encoded protein is CASSSTWTGRDEQFF. The rearrangement links TRBV7-6 to TRBJ2-1; TRBD1 matches 7 bases. From germline, CDR1 is SGHVS and CDR2 FNYEAQ. J was trimmed by 8 bases and V by 4 bases; bases with no gene match: 11. This CDR3 is 15 amino acids long.

The J gene is TRBJ2-2, the V gene TRBV29-1, with 9 bases identical to TRBD2. CDR3 length equals 17 residues. In germline, CDR1 is SQVTM, CDR2 ANQGSEA. J lost 5 bases, V lost 6 bases, and 16 bases had no gene match. CDR3: CSVLGAGGPLGTGELFF. CDR3 sequence (DNA): TGCAGCGTCCTTGGGGCGGGGGGGCCGTTGGGGACCGGGGAGCTGTTTTTT.

The chain couples TRBV28 to TRBJ2-3, with a weak D call TRBD2 (5 bases). CDR1 is MDHEN and CDR2 is SYDVKM in the germline V gene. Trimming shortened V by 5 bases and J by 4 bases, and 10 bases separated the two germline ends. This CDR3 has 13 residues. This CDR3 is CASSERAPDTQYF. CDR3 DNA sequence: TGTGCCAGCAGTGAGAGGGCCCCAGATACGCAGTATTTT.